The clone carrying this T cell receptor beta chain was counted only a few times. Sequencing was performed with immunoSEQ multiplex PCR; in TCRdb, only in-frame clones are kept and a portion is missing. The sample contains under 350,000 clones, around 82% of which appear only once. This sample is drawn from a study of blood T cell repertoires in COVID-19. In the study overall: Sources were T cells, B-cell-depleted T cells, or PBMCs; the material itself was cDNA or gDNA.

The CDR3 runs to 15 residues. J lost 3 bases, V lost 4 bases, and 4 bases had no gene match. Germline V gene lookup returns CDR1 MGHRA and CDR2 YSYEKL. The J gene is TRBJ2-1, the V gene TRBV4-1, with TRBD1 matching 9 bases. The material sequenced was peripheral blood. This clonotype was sampled from a woman between 45 and 60 years old who had recovered from COVID-19. The CDR3 DNA reads as TGCGCCAGCAGCCTCGGACAGGGGCGCTACAATGAGCAGTTCTTC. This codes for CASSLGQGRYNEQFF.